This TCR beta chain was found in a study of blood T cell repertoires in COVID-19 (dated by TCRdb to about 2020). Regarding the study in general: Samples from collaborators originated in the United States, Italy and Spain and spanned both the acute and convalescent phases of COVID-19. Where available, HLA class I and class II types were obtained from metadata supplied by the sample provider rather than from assay-based typing. Samples came from the ongoing ImmuneRACE study (first 160 participants) plus 1,254 subjects from 6 global collaborators. Nearly every sample came with metadata listing a de-identified subject ID, COVID-19 status, age in years and sex. The dataset comprised deeply sampled blood TCRbeta repertoires from subjects exposed to, actively infected with, or recovered from COVID-19. The material from the prospective study consisted of cDNA or gDNA derived from T cells, B-cell-depleted T cells, or PBMCs. The repertoires were made available in a free public database intended to serve as a resource for research on the immune response to SARS-CoV-2.

Remarks on this clone: The antigen this receptor binds is unknown. One base away there is no much larger clone; base qualities are not given.

The investigation overall reported the following: The quantity of clinical and demographic metadata differed by source and by participant and was supplied without curation.

Each collaborating institution followed its own protocols to collect whole blood in K2EDTA tubes. For TCRbeta analysis, collaborators shipped samples as frozen whole blood, isolated PBMCs, or DNA extracted from either of those sample types. The immunoSEQ Assay, a bias-controlled multiplex PCR, was used to amplify TCRbeta CDR3 regions from genomic DNA. In the authors' own workflow: Nucleated cell counts per sample were estimated from amplification of reference gene primers within the assay. To quantify the absolute abundance of each unique TCRbeta CDR3 rearrangement, sequence reads were collapsed and filtered. For each sample, productive Simpson clonality was calculated as the square root of Simpson's diversity index over productive rearrangements. The immuneACCESS repertoire file appears here via TCRdb, limited to in-frame rearrangements. These files lack a portion of the clones; in checked studies, under half of the deficit traces to unresolved V genes, and the cause of the others is not known. The V and J calls and the clone size are those of that table, but D and trimming were determined from the DNA. The sample has around 130,000 clones on record, roughly 84% of them singletons. Under 1.5% of the sample lies in the top ten.

V lost 0 bases and J lost 10 bases, and the count of bases not matched to a germline gene is 10. CDR1 SGHRS and CDR2 YFSETQ were looked up in the germline V gene. Reading from cysteine to phenylalanine, the CDR3 counts 15 amino acids. The sequence is cut down to CDR3 DNA, 45 bases in frame from base 1. This receptor was identified in a man aged 55-75 years with acute or convalescent COVID-19. Sequenced input: peripheral blood. The chain uses TRBV5-1 and TRBJ1-1; 9 of the junction bases match TRBD1. The DNA is TGCGCCAGCAGCTTGGCCGACGGGACAGGGTATCGAGCTTTCTTT. Its product reads: CASSLADGTGYRAFF. When the CDR3 is completed using the reference TRBV5-1 and TRBJ1-1 genes on either side, the full variable domain is KAGVTQTPRYLIKTRGQQVTLSCSPISGHRSVSWYQQTPGQGLQFLFEYFSETQRNKGNFPGRFSGRQFSNSRSEMNVSTLELGDSALYLCASSLADGTGYRAFFGQGTRLTVV.